This T cell receptor beta chain was documented in a study of cytomegalovirus exposure and HLA in healthy donors. From germline, CDR1 is SNHLY and CDR2 FYNNEI. V lost 4 bases, J lost 4 bases, and 10 bases lay in between. The CDR3 has 13 residues. This clone was seen just once. Its antigen is undetermined. Study results and limitations: Across donors, most TCRs were seen rarely, yet some public ones were widespread.

The PCR was carried out with 60 Vbeta primers and 13 Jbeta primers. Profiling relied on immunoSEQ multiplex PCR, and the TCRdb table lists in-frame clones only, not all of them. The table records around 170,000 clones, 60% to 80% of them present only once. The TCR originated in a man aged 55-75 years in good health and CMV-seronegative. The rearrangement joins TRBV2 to TRBJ1-2, with a tentative D call TRBD1 (6 bases). Sequencing was carried out using PBMCs. The CDR3 DNA sequence: TGTGCCAGCAGTGGGGACACCTTCTATGGCTACACCTTC. Its translation: CASSGDTFYGYTF.